This entry lists 32 T cell receptor beta chains sequenced from one sample in a study of control samples from healthy donors and cancer patients. This table comes from immunoSEQ multiplex PCR, and its TCRdb copy is limited to in-frame clones, with some not included. The profile shows more than 120,000 clones, around 92% of them singletons. The sequenced sample was blood. All receptors come from a man younger than 40 in good health.

This sequence joins TRBV6-1 and TRBJ2-2, with D uncertain. This CDR3 contains 12 residues. The V gene lost 0 bases and the J gene lost 9 bases, with 5 bases spanning the gap. Per the germline V gene, CDR1 is MNHNS and CDR2 is SASEGT. The DNA of the CDR3 is TGTGCCAGCAGTGAAGCGGTTCGGGAGCTGTTTTTT. It is translated as CASSEAVRELFF.

This chain uses TRBV2 with TRBJ2-2; D is unclear. Germline CDR1 and CDR2: SNHLY and FYNNEI. This CDR3 is 15 amino acids long. The V end was cut by 4 bases, the J end by 6 bases, with 15 bases between. The CDR3 DNA is TGTGCCAGCAGTGGTGCGAGGTCCCGGGCCGGGGAGCTGTTTTTT. Protein sequence: CASSGARSRAGELFF.

The chain couples TRBV11-3 to TRBJ2-5; no clear D. Germline lookup yields CDR1 SGHNT and CDR2 YENEEA. The CDR3 has 13 amino acids. The ends were cut back, 0 bases at V and 5 bases at J, with 7 bases in the middle. The CDR3 reads CASSLDQGETQYF. In DNA form, the CDR3 reads TGTGCCAGCAGCTTAGATCAAGGGGAGACCCAGTACTTC.

J is TRBJ2-7 and V is TRBV11-3; the D is unclear. Trimming removed 1 base at V and 0 bases at J, with 7 bases between. Germline CDR1 reads SGHNT; CDR2 reads YENEEA. The CDR3 is made up of 14 amino acids. The CDR3 spells CASSLGPRSYEQYF. In nucleotides, the CDR3 is TGTGCCAGCAGCTTAGGTCCCCGCTCCTACGAGCAGTACTTC.

The rearrangement joins TRBV28 to TRBJ1-2; TRBD1 might be the D (5 bases). This CDR3 is 13 amino acids long. With 2 bases removed from V and 4 bases from J, the gap between germline ends came to 8 bases. Looked up from germline, CDR1 is MDHEN and CDR2 is SYDVKM. In DNA, the CDR3 is TGTGCCAGCAGTTTAGGGGGGAGCTATGGCTACACCTTC. Its protein is CASSLGGSYGYTF.

The rearrangement uses TRBV7-3 and TRBJ1-1; the D is unclear. CDR3 length: 13 residues. CDR1 is SGHTA, CDR2 FQGTGA, per germline. The V end lost 2 bases, the J end lost 5 bases, and 9 bases lay between the germline ends. The CDR3 loop reads CASSLGQRTEAFF. The CDR3 nucleotides read TGTGCCAGCAGCTTAGGCCAGCGGACTGAAGCTTTCTTT.

The V gene is TRBV10-3, the J gene TRBJ1-1; D is perhaps TRBD1 (6 bases). The CDR3 is made up of 14 amino acids. V lost 5 bases and J 4 bases, leaving 14 bases between the germline ends. Germline-derived CDR1 and CDR2 are ENHRY and SYGVKD. Written as DNA, the CDR3 is TGTGCCATCAGTCAAGTCAGGGGCGGCACTGAAGCTTTCTTT. It encodes CAISQVRGGTEAFF.

J is TRBJ2-3 and V is TRBV7-8, with D perhaps TRBD1 or TRBD2 (5 bases each). Germline CDR1 reads SGHVS; CDR2 reads FQNEAQ. Trimming left V 4 bases short and J 6 bases short, with 11 bases between. The length of the CDR3 is 13 residues. The CDR3 sequence is CASSSSGTDTQYF. DNA for the CDR3: TGTGCCAGCAGCTCATCCGGGACGGATACGCAGTATTTT.

The chain is built from TRBV9 and TRBJ2-6; possible D gene TRBD1, 5 bases. This CDR3 contains 16 residues. Germline values: CDR1 SGDLS, CDR2 YYNGEE. Deletions cut 4 bases from V and 4 bases from J, with 15 bases between. The CDR3 nucleotides read TGTGCCAGCAGCCCCGGACACGGTGGAGGGGCCAACGTCCTGACTTTC. Its translation is CASSPGHGGGANVLTF.

On this clone: The sample has other DNA sequences that encode this CDR3 too. The rearrangement joins TRBV9 to TRBJ2-7; the D call may be TRBD1 or TRBD2 (5 bases each). This CDR3 contains 14 residues. Germline values: CDR1 SGDLS, CDR2 YYNGEE. V was trimmed by 0 bases and J by 2 bases, leaving 9 bases between them. CDR3 bases: TGTGCCAGCAGCGTAGCTGGGGGAACCTACGAGCAGTACTTC. This sequence encodes CASSVAGGTYEQYF.

This clone has only one observation. The V and J genes are TRBV19 and TRBJ2-7; D is unclear. Germline CDR1 reads LNHDA; CDR2 reads SQIVND (reference sequence). This CDR3 contains 16 residues. With 0 bases removed from V and 2 bases from J, the gap between germline ends came to 14 bases. The CDR3 sequence: CASSIDPGSPTYEQYF. CDR3 DNA sequence: TGTGCCAGTAGTATAGATCCGGGTTCGCCTACCTACGAGCAGTACTTC.

The chain combines TRBV11-1 with TRBJ1-1; D not certain. Germline loops: CDR1 SGHAT, CDR2 FQDESV (reference sequence). CDR3 length: 15 amino acids. Trimming stripped 3 bases from V and 7 bases from J, with 18 bases between. In nucleotides, the CDR3 is TGTGCCAGCAGCTTGGGTTTCACCCAACCGGATGAAGCTTTCTTT. This codes for CASSLGFTQPDEAFF.

This clone was seen once. As DNA, the CDR3 is TGTGCCAGCAGCGTAACAGGTAACAATGAGCAGTTCTTC. Its protein product is CASSVTGNNEQFF. This chain links TRBV6-6 with TRBJ2-1, with D tentatively TRBD1 (5 bases). The CDR3 is made up of 13 amino acids. From germline, CDR1 is MNHNY and CDR2 SVGAGI (reference sequence). The germline V and J ends were trimmed by 6 bases and 5 bases, with 11 bases remaining between them.

V and J are TRBV7-3 and TRBJ1-1, with a possible D match to TRBD1 (5 bases). The CDR3 sequence is 13 residues long. Trimming shortened V by 0 bases and J by 5 bases, and 7 bases separated the two germline ends. Germline CDR1 reads SGHTA; CDR2 reads FQGTGA. The CDR3 reads CASSLTGETEAFF. In DNA, the CDR3 is TGTGCCAGCAGCTTAACGGGGGAAACTGAAGCTTTCTTT.

The V and J genes are TRBV24-1 and TRBJ2-3; D possibly corresponds to TRBD1 (5 bases). The CDR3 runs to 15 residues. Germline CDR1 KGHDR, CDR2 SFDVKD. Deletions cut 0 bases from V and 2 bases from J, with 8 bases between. CDR3 region: CATSDLQTATDTQYF. The CDR3 DNA follows: TGTGCCACCAGTGATTTGCAGACAGCCACAGATACGCAGTATTTT.

This chain uses TRBV13 with TRBJ2-3; 7 bases map to TRBD2. V shed 2 bases and J 2 bases; nucleotides not matched to a gene: 4. The CDR3 consists of 15 residues. The germline gives CDR1 PRHDT, CDR2 FYEKMQ (reference sequence). The CDR3 loop reads CASSLTGTNTDTQYF. CDR3 sequence (DNA): TGTGCCAGCAGCTTAACCGGGACTAACACAGATACGCAGTATTTT.

This chain connects TRBV25-1 to TRBJ1-5; perhaps TRBD1 as D (6 bases). CDR3 length: 14 amino acids. CDR1 and CDR2 from the germline V gene are MGHDK and SYGVNS. With 3 bases removed from V and 5 bases from J, the gap between germline ends came to 11 bases. Here the CDR3 reads CASSDGQWDQPQHF. As DNA, the CDR3 is TGTGCCAGCAGTGACGGACAGTGGGATCAGCCCCAGCATTTT.

This clone was found a few times. This chain links TRBV3-1 (or the pseudogene TRBV3-2) with TRBJ1-2, with 9 bases fitting TRBD1. The CDR3 totals 14 residues. V was clipped by 1 base and J by 4 bases; unmatched bases: 1. Germline V gene lookup returns CDR1 LGHDT and CDR2 YNNKEL (reference sequence). The DNA for the CDR3 is TGTGCCAGCAGCCAAGTGACAGGGGGCTATGGCTACACCTTC. It codes for CASSQVTGGYGYTF.

This clone was seen more than once but under ten times. V is TRBV25-1 and J is TRBJ1-1; D unresolved. The CDR3 is made up of 16 amino acids. Germline V CDR1 and CDR2: MGHDK, SYGVNS. V lost 8 bases and J lost 3, with 22 bases in between. The CDR3 loop reads CASRGKLSVLHTEAFF. The CDR3 DNA sequence: TGTGCCAGCCGCGGAAAATTGTCGGTTTTGCACACTGAAGCTTTCTTT.

The chain uses TRBV18 and TRBJ2-7; 9 bases are shared with TRBD1. CDR3 length equals 16 residues. V lost 4 bases, J lost 0 bases, and 7 bases stayed unmatched. From germline, CDR1 is KGHSH and CDR2 LQKENI. CDR3 protein: CASSLSRGQGSYEQYF. CDR3 DNA: TGTGCCAGCTCACTTTCCAGGGGACAGGGCTCCTACGAGCAGTACTTC.

The sample holds one count of this clone. The genes are TRBV12-3 or TRBV12-4 and TRBJ2-1; D not resolved. The CDR3 length is 11 residues. Trimming left V 2 bases short and J 7 bases short, with 3 bases between. DNA for the CDR3: TGTGCCAGCAGTTTAAGAAATGAGCAGTTCTTC. Translating it yields CASSLRNEQFF.

This chain joins TRBV6-6 and TRBJ1-4, with D unresolved. Germline V CDR1 and CDR2: MNHNY, SVGAGI (reference sequence). The V gene lost 5 bases and the J gene lost 0 bases, with 19 bases spanning the gap. The CDR3 is made up of 18 amino acids. CDR3: CASSPPPGTPATNEKLFF. DNA for the CDR3: TGTGCCAGCAGTCCCCCTCCGGGAACCCCCGCAACTAATGAAAAACTGTTTTTT.

This sequence joins TRBV27 and TRBJ2-1; weak D call: TRBD1 (5 bases). Trimming cost V 3 bases and J 7 bases, with 10 bases left between them. The CDR3 is made up of 13 amino acids. CDR1 and CDR2 (germline): MNHEY, SMNVEV (reference sequence). The chain's CDR3 is CASSLAGPNEQFF. The CDR3, as DNA: TGTGCCAGCAGTTTGGCAGGGCCGAATGAGCAGTTCTTC.

This chain links TRBV28 with TRBJ1-5, with 8 bases identical to TRBD1. CDR1 is MDHEN and CDR2 is SYDVKM in the germline V gene. The V segment lost 6 bases and the J segment 2 bases; nucleotides outside the gene matches: 3. This CDR3 has 14 residues. This CDR3 is CASRPTGGNQPQHF. The CDR3 DNA reads TGTGCCAGCAGGCCGACAGGGGGCAATCAGCCCCAGCATTTT.

A single count supports this clone. This chain uses TRBV5-1 with TRBJ1-2; 9 bases map to TRBD1. This CDR3 is built from 13 residues. V was pared by 5 bases and J by 7 bases, with 6 bases of the junction left unmatched. CDR1 SGHRS and CDR2 YFSETQ come from the germline V gene. CDR3 DNA: TGCGCCAGCAGAGAAGGACAGGGGTCTGGCTACACCTTC. This encodes CASREGQGSGYTF.

V is TRBV28 and J is TRBJ1-2, with a weak D call TRBD1 (5 bases). Trimming pared 5 bases from V and 7 bases from J, leaving 11 bases between. Germline V gene sequence: CDR1 MDHEN, CDR2 SYDVKM. The CDR3 has 12 residues. CDR3 amino acids: CASSIPGGGYTF. In nucleotides, the CDR3 is TGTGCCAGCAGTATTCCGGGGGGTGGCTACACCTTC.

In nucleotides, the CDR3 is TGTGCCAGCAGCGGAGCCGCGGGGGGGATCTCCTACGAGCAGTACTTC. It translates to CASSGAAGGISYEQYF. The chain joins TRBV11-2 to TRBJ2-7, with 9 bases fitting TRBD2. This CDR3 has 16 residues. Trimming cost V 5 bases and J 0 bases; bases outside gene matches: 8. Germline V gene data show CDR1 as SGHAT and CDR2 as FQNNGV.

This clone was detected only once. The chain carries TRBV27 and TRBJ2-1, with TRBD2 matching 10 bases. J lost 8 bases, V lost 0 bases, and 4 bases had no gene match. CDR1 is MNHEY, CDR2 SMNVEV, per germline (reference sequence). This CDR3 comprises 15 residues. DNA for the CDR3: TGTGCCAGCAGTTTATCCCTAGCGGGGGCGTATGAGCAGTTCTTC. Its protein is CASSLSLAGAYEQFF.

V gene TRBV6-1 combines with J gene TRBJ2-7; 8 bases are a match to TRBD1. Germline loops: CDR1 MNHNS, CDR2 SASEGT. The ends lost 4 bases at V and 4 bases at J; junction bases unmatched: 12. The CDR3 is made up of 16 amino acids. CDR3 sequence: CASSATRMNRGYEQYF. The CDR3 DNA sequence: TGTGCCAGCAGTGCGACGAGGATGAACAGGGGGTACGAGCAGTACTTC.

This chain uses TRBV6-6 with TRBJ2-7; no definite D call. There are 14 residues in the CDR3. Trimming shortened V by 7 bases and J by 0 bases, and 13 bases separated the two germline ends. Germline V gives CDR1 MNHNY, CDR2 SVGAGI (reference sequence). CDR3 in amino acids: CASTLDPSSYEQYF. CDR3 bases: TGTGCCAGCACTCTGGACCCTTCCTCCTACGAGCAGTACTTC.

The chain is built from TRBV7-9 and TRBJ1-2, with 8 positions matching TRBD1. Germline V gene data show CDR1 as SEHNR and CDR2 as FQNEAQ (reference sequence). Trimming took 5 bases from V and 8 from J; bases not matched to a gene: 10. The CDR3 loop spans 14 amino acids. DNA for the CDR3: TGTGCCAGCAGCCCCGCCGGGACAGGAGGAGGCTACACCTTC. Translating gives CASSPAGTGGGYTF.

The chain recombines TRBV6-1 with TRBJ2-3; no definite D call. This CDR3 has 15 amino acids. The germline V gene has CDR1 MNHNS and CDR2 SASEGT. V lost 3 bases and J lost 0, with 10 bases in between. The CDR3 DNA reads as TGTGCCAGCAGTGATGGGTTGTCAAGCACAGATACGCAGTATTTT. Its protein is CASSDGLSSTDTQYF.